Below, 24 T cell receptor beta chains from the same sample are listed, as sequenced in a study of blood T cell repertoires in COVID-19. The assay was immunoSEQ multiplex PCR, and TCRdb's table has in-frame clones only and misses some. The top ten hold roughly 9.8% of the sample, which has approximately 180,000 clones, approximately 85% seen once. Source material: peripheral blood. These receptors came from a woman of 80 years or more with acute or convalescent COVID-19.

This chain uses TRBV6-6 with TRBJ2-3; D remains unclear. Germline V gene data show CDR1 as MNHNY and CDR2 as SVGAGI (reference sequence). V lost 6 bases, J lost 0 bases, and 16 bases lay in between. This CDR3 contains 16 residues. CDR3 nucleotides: TGTGCCAGCAGAGAAAGTCCCTTCGGGAGCACAGATACGCAGTATTTT. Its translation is CASRESPFGSTDTQYF.

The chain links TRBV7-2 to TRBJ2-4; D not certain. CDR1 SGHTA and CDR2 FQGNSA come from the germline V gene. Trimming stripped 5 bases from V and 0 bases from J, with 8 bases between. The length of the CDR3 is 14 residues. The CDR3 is CASSPPLAKNIQYF. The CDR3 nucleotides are TGTGCCAGCAGCCCCCCTTTAGCCAAAAACATTCAGTACTTC.

The CDR3 bases are TGTGCCAGCAGAATCGGGACAGGCTTGAATTCACCCCTCCACTTT. This codes for CASRIGTGLNSPLHF. This rearrangement joins TRBV2 to TRBJ1-6, with 8 bases aligning to TRBD1. This CDR3 spans 15 amino acids. Germline CDR1 and CDR2: SNHLY and FYNNEI. J was trimmed by 7 bases and V by 6 bases; bases with no gene match: 8.

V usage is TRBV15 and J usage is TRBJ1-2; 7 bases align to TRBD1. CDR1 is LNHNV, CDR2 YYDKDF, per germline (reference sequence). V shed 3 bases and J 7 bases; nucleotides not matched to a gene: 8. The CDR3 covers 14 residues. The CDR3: CATSSDLRTGGYTF. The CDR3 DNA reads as TGTGCCACCAGCAGTGACCTCAGGACAGGTGGCTACACCTTC.

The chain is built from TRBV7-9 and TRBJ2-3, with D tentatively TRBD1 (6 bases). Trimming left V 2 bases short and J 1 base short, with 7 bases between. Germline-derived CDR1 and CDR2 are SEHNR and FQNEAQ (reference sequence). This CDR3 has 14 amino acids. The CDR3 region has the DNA TGTGCCAGCAGCTTAAGACAGGGCACAGATACGCAGTATTTT. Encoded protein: CASSLRQGTDTQYF.

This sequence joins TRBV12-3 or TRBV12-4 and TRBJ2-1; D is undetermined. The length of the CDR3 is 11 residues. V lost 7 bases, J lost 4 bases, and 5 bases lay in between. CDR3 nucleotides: TGTGCCAGCACCAATTACAATGAGCAGTTCTTC. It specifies CASTNYNEQFF.

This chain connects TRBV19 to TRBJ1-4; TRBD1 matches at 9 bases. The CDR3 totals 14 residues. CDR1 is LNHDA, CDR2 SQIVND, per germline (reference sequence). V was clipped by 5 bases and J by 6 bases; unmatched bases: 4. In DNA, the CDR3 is TGTGCCAGTAGTTCCGGGACAGGGCATGAAAAACTGTTTTTT. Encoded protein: CASSSGTGHEKLFF.

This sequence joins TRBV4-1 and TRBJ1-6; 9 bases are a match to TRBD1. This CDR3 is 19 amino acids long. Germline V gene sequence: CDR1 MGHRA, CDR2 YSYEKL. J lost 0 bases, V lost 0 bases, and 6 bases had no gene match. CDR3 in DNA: TGCGCCAGCAGCCAAGAGGAAAACAGGGGGCGCTCCTATAATTCACCCCTCCACTTT. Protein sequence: CASSQEENRGRSYNSPLHF.

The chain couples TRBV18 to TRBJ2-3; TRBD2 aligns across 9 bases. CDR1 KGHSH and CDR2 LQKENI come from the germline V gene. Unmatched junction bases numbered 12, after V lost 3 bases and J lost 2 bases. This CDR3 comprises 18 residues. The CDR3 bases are TGTGCCAGCTCACCCAGAATAGCGGGAGAAGGGTCCACAGATACGCAGTATTTT. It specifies CASSPRIAGEGSTDTQYF.

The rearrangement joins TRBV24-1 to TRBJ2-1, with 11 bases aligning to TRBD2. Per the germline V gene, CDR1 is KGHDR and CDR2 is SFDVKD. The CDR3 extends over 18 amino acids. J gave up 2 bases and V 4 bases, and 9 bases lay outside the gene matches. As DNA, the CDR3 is TGTGCCACCAGTGACCTCTCAACTAGCGGGGGAACCTACAATGAGCAGTTCTTC. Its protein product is CATSDLSTSGGTYNEQFF.

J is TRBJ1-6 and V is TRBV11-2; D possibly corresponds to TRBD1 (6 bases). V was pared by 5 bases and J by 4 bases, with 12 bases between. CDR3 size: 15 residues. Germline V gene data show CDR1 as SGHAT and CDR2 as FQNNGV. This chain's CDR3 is CASSKGQTYNSPLHF. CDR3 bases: TGTGCCAGCAGCAAAGGACAGACTTATAATTCACCCCTCCACTTT.

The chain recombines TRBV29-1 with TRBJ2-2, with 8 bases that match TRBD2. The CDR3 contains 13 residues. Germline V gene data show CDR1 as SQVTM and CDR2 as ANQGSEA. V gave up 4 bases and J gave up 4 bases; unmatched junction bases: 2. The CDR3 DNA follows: TGCAGCGTTGCTCGGGAGGGCACCGGGGAGCTGTTTTTT. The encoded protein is CSVAREGTGELFF.

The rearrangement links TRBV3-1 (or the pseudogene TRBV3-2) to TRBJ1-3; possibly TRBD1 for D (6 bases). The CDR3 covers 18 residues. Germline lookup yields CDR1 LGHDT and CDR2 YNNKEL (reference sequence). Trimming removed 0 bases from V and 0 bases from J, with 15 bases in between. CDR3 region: CASSQEWLTGHSGNTIYF. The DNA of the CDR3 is TGTGCCAGCAGCCAAGAGTGGCTGACAGGACACTCTGGAAACACCATATATTTT.

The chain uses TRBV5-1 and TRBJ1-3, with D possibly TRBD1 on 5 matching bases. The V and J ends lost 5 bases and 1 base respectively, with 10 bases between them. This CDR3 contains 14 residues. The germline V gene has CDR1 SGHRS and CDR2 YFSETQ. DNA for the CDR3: TGCGCCAGCAGACGAGGGACTTCTGGAAACACCATATATTTT. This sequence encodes CASRRGTSGNTIYF.

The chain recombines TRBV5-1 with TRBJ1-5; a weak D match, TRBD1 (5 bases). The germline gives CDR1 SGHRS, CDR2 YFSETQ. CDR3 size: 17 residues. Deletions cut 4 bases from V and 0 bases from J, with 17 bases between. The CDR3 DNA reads TGCGCCAGCAGCCCCCGCCCTACAGGAGATAGCAATCAGCCCCAGCATTTT. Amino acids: CASSPRPTGDSNQPQHF.

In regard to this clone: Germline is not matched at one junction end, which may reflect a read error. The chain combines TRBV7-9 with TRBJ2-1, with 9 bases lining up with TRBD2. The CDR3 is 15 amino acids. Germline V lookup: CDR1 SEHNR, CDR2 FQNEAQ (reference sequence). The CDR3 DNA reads TGTGCCAACAGCTTAGAGACTAGCGGTAACAATGAGCAGTTCTTC. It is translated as CANSLETSGNNEQFF. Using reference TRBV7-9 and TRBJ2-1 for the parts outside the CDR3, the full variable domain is DTGVSQNPRHKITKRGQNVTFRCDPISEHNRLYWYRQTLGQGPEFLTYFQNEAQLEKSRLLSDRFSAERPKGSFSTLEIQRTEQGDSAMYLCANSLETSGNNEQFFGPGTRLTVL.

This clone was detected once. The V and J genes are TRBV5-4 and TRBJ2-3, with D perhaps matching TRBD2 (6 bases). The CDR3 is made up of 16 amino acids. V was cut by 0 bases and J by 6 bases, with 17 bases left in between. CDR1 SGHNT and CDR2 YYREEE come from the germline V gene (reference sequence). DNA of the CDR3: TGTGCCAGCAGCTTGGGGTCCGGGGGAAGTCGTGATACGCAGTATTTT. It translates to CASSLGSGGSRDTQYF.

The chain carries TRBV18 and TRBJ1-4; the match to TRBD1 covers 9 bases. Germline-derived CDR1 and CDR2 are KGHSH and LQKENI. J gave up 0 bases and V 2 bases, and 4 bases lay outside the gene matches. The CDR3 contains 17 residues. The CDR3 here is CASSPATGGATNEKLFF. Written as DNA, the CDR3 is TGTGCCAGCTCACCAGCGACAGGGGGTGCAACTAATGAAAAACTGTTTTTT.

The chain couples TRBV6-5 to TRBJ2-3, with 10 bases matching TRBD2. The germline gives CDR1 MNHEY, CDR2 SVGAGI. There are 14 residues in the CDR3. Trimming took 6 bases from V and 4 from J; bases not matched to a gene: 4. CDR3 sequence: CASRLAGGPDTQYF. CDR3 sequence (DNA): TGTGCCAGCAGATTAGCGGGGGGCCCAGATACGCAGTATTTT.

The CDR3: CASSKDRGTYNEQFF. In nucleotides, the CDR3 is TGTGCCAGTTCTAAAGACAGGGGCACTTACAATGAGCAGTTCTTC. The chain employs TRBV9 and TRBJ2-1; 8 bases match TRBD1. The CDR3 extends over 15 amino acids. Germline trimming cut 8 bases from V and 4 bases from J; bases unmatched to any gene: 11. The germline CDR1 and CDR2 sequences are SGDLS and YYNGEE.

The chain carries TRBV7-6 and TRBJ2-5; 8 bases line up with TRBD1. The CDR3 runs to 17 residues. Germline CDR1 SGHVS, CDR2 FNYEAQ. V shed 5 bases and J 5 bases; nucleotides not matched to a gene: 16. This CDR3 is CASSPRAGQGDMETQYF. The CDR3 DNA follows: TGTGCCAGCAGCCCCAGGGCCGGACAGGGCGATATGGAGACCCAGTACTTC.

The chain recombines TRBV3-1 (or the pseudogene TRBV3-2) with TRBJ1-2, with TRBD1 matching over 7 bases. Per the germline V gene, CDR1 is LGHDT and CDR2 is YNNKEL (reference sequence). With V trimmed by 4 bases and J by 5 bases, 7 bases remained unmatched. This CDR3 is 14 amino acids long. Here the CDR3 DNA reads TGTGCCAGCAGCCTAGGGACAGAGGCTTATGGCTACACCTTC. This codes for CASSLGTEAYGYTF.

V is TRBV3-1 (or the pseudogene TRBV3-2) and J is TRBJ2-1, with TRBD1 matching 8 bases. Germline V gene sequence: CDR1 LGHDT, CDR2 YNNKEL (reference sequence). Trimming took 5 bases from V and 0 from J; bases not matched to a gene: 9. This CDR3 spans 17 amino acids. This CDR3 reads CASSSIARGPSYNEQFF. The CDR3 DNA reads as TGTGCCAGCAGCTCCATCGCCAGGGGGCCCTCCTACAATGAGCAGTTCTTC.

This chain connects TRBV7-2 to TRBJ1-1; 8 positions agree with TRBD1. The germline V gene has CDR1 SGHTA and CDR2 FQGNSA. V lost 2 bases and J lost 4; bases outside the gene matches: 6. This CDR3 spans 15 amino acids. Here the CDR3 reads CASSLWTGLGTEAFF. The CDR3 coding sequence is TGTGCCAGCAGCTTATGGACAGGGTTGGGCACTGAAGCTTTCTTT. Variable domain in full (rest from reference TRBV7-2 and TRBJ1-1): GAGVSQSPSNKVTEKGKDVELRCDPISGHTALYWYRQSLGQGLEFLIYFQGNSAPDKSGLPSDRFSAERTGGSVSTLTIQRTQQEDSAVYLCASSLWTGLGTEAFFGQGTRLTVV.